The 21 T cell receptor beta chains below come from one sample, sequenced in a study of cytomegalovirus exposure and HLA in healthy donors. Generated by immunoSEQ multiplex PCR, the TCRdb table keeps only in-frame clones and is missing some. The sample contains about 130,000 clones, 82% of which appear only once. Sequenced: PBMCs. The receptor set was obtained from a man aged 30 to 39 in good health and CMV-seropositive.

This clone has just one count. The chain carries TRBV29-1 and TRBJ1-2; D is ambiguous. CDR1 SQVTM and CDR2 ANQGSEA come from the germline V gene. The ends were cut back, 8 bases at V and 3 bases at J, with 13 bases in the middle. The CDR3 sequence is 12 residues long. The CDR3 DNA reads TGCAGCATCCAGAGACAAGACTATGGCTACACCTTC. This sequence encodes CSIQRQDYGYTF.

The V and J genes are TRBV7-2 and TRBJ2-3; 13 nucleotides align to TRBD2. With V trimmed by 3 bases and J by 6 bases, 6 bases remained unmatched. Germline V lookup: CDR1 SGHTA, CDR2 FQGNSA. The CDR3 totals 16 residues. This CDR3 reads CASSLGLAGLVDTQYF. The CDR3 DNA follows: TGTGCCAGCAGCTTGGGACTAGCGGGATTAGTTGATACGCAGTATTTT.

This rearrangement joins TRBV5-6 to TRBJ1-5, with D possibly matching TRBD1 (6 bases). Germline V CDR1 and CDR2: SGHDT, YYEEEE. This CDR3 is built from 16 residues. Trimming removed 3 bases from V and 4 bases from J, with 17 bases in between. The CDR3 loop reads CASSSLRTAVNQPQHF. CDR3 nucleotides: TGTGCCAGCAGCTCCTTACGGACAGCCGTAAATCAGCCCCAGCATTTT.

V usage is TRBV15 and J usage is TRBJ1-3, with D perhaps matching TRBD1 (5 bases). V lost 5 bases and J 0 bases, leaving 11 bases between the germline ends. Germline V CDR1 and CDR2: LNHNV, YYDKDF (reference sequence). The CDR3 is made up of 15 amino acids. Written as DNA, the CDR3 is TGTGCCACCAGCCCTTCAGGGATCTCTGGAAACACCATATATTTT. Translated: CATSPSGISGNTIYF.

The chain carries TRBV27 and TRBJ2-7, with TRBD1 matching 10 bases. Germline V gene data show CDR1 as MNHEY and CDR2 as SMNVEV (reference sequence). The V and J ends lost 6 bases and 0 bases, in that order; junction bases with no gene match: 2. This CDR3 is built from 14 residues. The CDR3 reads CASRRTGGSYEQYF. In DNA form, the CDR3 reads TGTGCCAGCAGGAGGACAGGGGGCTCCTACGAGCAGTACTTC.

This chain connects TRBV10-1 to TRBJ2-2, with TRBD1 as a possible D gene (5 bases). This CDR3 comprises 15 residues. CDR1 and CDR2 (germline): WNHNN, SYGVQD (reference sequence). V was cut by 8 bases and J by 2 bases, with 15 bases left in between. DNA of the CDR3: TGCGCCAGCTCCGACAGCCACACTAACACCGGGGAGCTGTTTTTT. It codes for CASSDSHTNTGELFF.

This clone was recorded many times. The genes are TRBV7-8 and TRBJ2-7; D is perhaps TRBD1 (7 bases). CDR1 SGHVS and CDR2 FQNEAQ come from the germline V gene. There are 17 residues in the CDR3. V lost 0 bases to trimming and J lost 3 bases, with 18 bases between them. CDR3 coding DNA: TGTGCCAGCAGCTTAGCGCTAGGAGGGCAGGGGGACTACGAGCAGTACTTC. It specifies CASSLALGGQGDYEQYF.

V usage is TRBV5-1 and J usage is TRBJ2-7, with D hard to call. Trimming left V 0 bases short and J 0 bases short, with 7 bases between. The CDR3 length is 14 residues. Germline V gives CDR1 SGHRS, CDR2 YFSETQ. CDR3 sequence reads: CASSLDLSSYEQYF. The CDR3 region has the DNA TGCGCCAGCAGCTTGGATCTGAGCTCCTACGAGCAGTACTTC.

The chain uses TRBV18 and TRBJ1-5; D is possibly TRBD1 (6 bases). The CDR3 runs to 17 residues. Germline V lookup: CDR1 KGHSH, CDR2 LQKENI. Between the trimmed V and J ends, which lost 2 bases and 0 bases, there was a span of 14 bases. For the CDR3, the DNA is TGTGCCAGCTCACCAGGGTCAGGGGCAGATAGCAATCAGCCCCAGCATTTT. Residues: CASSPGSGADSNQPQHF.

This sequence joins TRBV28 and TRBJ1-1, with TRBD1 identical over 7 bases. The CDR3 loop spans 15 amino acids. Looked up from germline, CDR1 is MDHEN and CDR2 is SYDVKM. Trimming removed 1 base from V and 8 bases from J; junction bases left unmatched: 10. As DNA, the CDR3 is TGTGCCAGCAGTTTATCGGGCGTGGGGACAGCCGAAGCTTTCTTT. Its protein product is CASSLSGVGTAEAFF.

The gene calls are TRBV5-1 and TRBJ1-2; 7 bases are shared with TRBD1. The CDR3 has 15 residues. In germline, CDR1 is SGHRS, CDR2 YFSETQ. Losses at the gene ends were 4 bases for V and 2 bases for J; bases not matched to a gene: 8. The CDR3 DNA is TGCGCCAGCAGCCACGCCGGGACAGTAAACTATGGCTACACCTTC. Translation: CASSHAGTVNYGYTF.

V usage is TRBV5-5 and J usage is TRBJ1-4, with D unresolved. Trimming took off 0 bases at V and 8 bases at J, with 14 bases between the two ends. Germline CDR1 SGHKS, CDR2 YYEKEE (reference sequence). This CDR3 is built from 15 residues. CDR3 DNA sequence: TGTGCCAGCAGCTTGGCCCCTTTGAACCAGGAAAAACTGTTTTTT. Its translation is CASSLAPLNQEKLFF.

The CDR3, as DNA: TGCGCCAGCAGTCAAGTCGGACAGCTATTGAACACTGAAGCTTTCTTT. Translation gives CASSQVGQLLNTEAFF. The J gene is TRBJ1-1, the V gene TRBV23-1, with D possibly matching TRBD1 (6 bases). Being an ORF, TRBV23-1 has a function that is uncertain. V dropped 2 bases and J dropped 0 bases, with 13 bases sitting between them. CDR3 size: 16 residues.

The chain recombines TRBV7-9 with TRBJ2-2; maybe TRBD2 (5 bases). The CDR3 sequence is 15 residues long. Trimming shortened V by 5 bases and J by 3 bases, and 13 bases separated the two germline ends. Germline V gene lookup returns CDR1 SEHNR and CDR2 FQNEAQ (reference sequence). CDR3 coding DNA: TGTGCCAGCAGCCCCTGGCTAGCAGACACCGGGGAGCTGTTTTTT. It translates to CASSPWLADTGELFF. The full variable domain, rest sourced from reference TRBV7-9 and TRBJ2-2, is DTGVSQNPRHKITKRGQNVTFRCDPISEHNRLYWYRQTLGQGPEFLTYFQNEAQLEKSRLLSDRFSAERPKGSFSTLEIQRTEQGDSAMYLCASSPWLADTGELFFGEGSRLTVL.

The chain combines TRBV5-4 with TRBJ2-7; D unclear. This CDR3 region has 14 residues. Germline CDR1 is SGHNT and CDR2 is YYREEE (reference sequence). The germline V and J ends were trimmed by 0 bases and 1 base, with 8 bases remaining between them. In DNA form, the CDR3 reads TGTGCCAGCAGCTTGGGACTTCCATCCTACGAGCAGTACTTC. It translates to CASSLGLPSYEQYF.

The chain is built from TRBV6-1 and TRBJ1-3; D is possibly TRBD1 (6 bases). The CDR3 spans 13 residues. Between the trimmed V and J ends, which lost 5 bases and 4 bases, there was a span of 9 bases. Germline CDR1 MNHNS, CDR2 SASEGT. The DNA of the CDR3 is TGTGCCAGCAGTTTCAGGGGAGGAAACACCATATATTTT. It codes for CASSFRGGNTIYF.

The V call is TRBV18, the J call TRBJ1-2; D is possibly TRBD1 (5 bases). Germline values: CDR1 KGHSH, CDR2 LQKENI. This CDR3 contains 17 residues. Trimming took off 3 bases at V and 5 bases at J, with 22 bases between the two ends. The CDR3 DNA reads as TGTGCCAGCTCACCCGTGGATCCTAAAAGGGGCGCTTATGGCTACACCTTC. It translates to CASSPVDPKRGAYGYTF.

The chain recombines TRBV29-1 with TRBJ1-2; 7 bases align to TRBD1. Germline V CDR1 and CDR2: SQVTM, ANQGSEA. The CDR3 contains 13 residues. V lost 4 bases to trimming and J lost 3 bases; unmatched junction nucleotides: 5. Here the CDR3 DNA reads TGCAGCGTTGGGACAGGTCTAGACTATGGCTACACCTTC. The encoded protein is CSVGTGLDYGYTF.

This clone was observed a single time. The chain carries TRBV19 and TRBJ2-2; TRBD2 might be the D (6 bases). V shed 7 bases and J shed 3 bases, with 15 bases lying between them. The CDR3 totals 15 residues. Germline V CDR1 and CDR2: LNHDA, SQIVND (reference sequence). This chain's CDR3 is CASTEGPHYTGELFF. The DNA for the CDR3 is TGTGCCAGTACGGAGGGGCCGCATTACACCGGGGAGCTGTTTTTT.

This sequence joins TRBV7-9 and TRBJ1-2; weak D call: TRBD1 (5 bases). There are 14 residues in the CDR3. V was pared by 1 base and J by 8 bases, with 14 bases between. Germline V gene sequence: CDR1 SEHNR, CDR2 FQNEAQ (reference sequence). The CDR3 DNA reads TGTGCCAGCAGCTTAGAAGGTTCGGGGGTCGGCTACACCTTC. This gives the protein CASSLEGSGVGYTF.

The chain has TRBV9 and TRBJ2-1; 7 nucleotides agree with TRBD2. J gave up 4 bases and V 4 bases, and 5 bases lay outside the gene matches. This CDR3 has 14 residues. Germline V gene lookup returns CDR1 SGDLS and CDR2 YYNGEE. The CDR3 is CASSPLGGYNEQFF. CDR3 sequence (DNA): TGTGCCAGCAGCCCCCTCGGGGGGTACAATGAGCAGTTCTTC.